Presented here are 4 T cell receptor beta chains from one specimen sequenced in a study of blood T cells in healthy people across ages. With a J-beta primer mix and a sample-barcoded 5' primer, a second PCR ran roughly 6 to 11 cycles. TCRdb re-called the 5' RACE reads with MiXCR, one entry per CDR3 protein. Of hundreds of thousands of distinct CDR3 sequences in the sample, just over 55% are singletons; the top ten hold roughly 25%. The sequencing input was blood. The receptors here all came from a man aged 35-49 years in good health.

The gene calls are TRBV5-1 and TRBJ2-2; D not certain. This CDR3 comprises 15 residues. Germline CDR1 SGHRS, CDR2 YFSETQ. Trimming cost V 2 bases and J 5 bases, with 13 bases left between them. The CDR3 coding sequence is TGCGCCAGCAGCTTCGACTCAGGAATGACCGGGGAGCTGTTTTTT. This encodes CASSFDSGMTGELFF. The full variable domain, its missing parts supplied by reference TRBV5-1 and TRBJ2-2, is KAGVTQTPRYLIKTRGQQVTLSCSPISGHRSVSWYQQTPGQGLQFLFEYFSETQRNKGNFPGRFSGRQFSNSRSEMNVSTLELGDSALYLCASSFDSGMTGELFFGEGSRLTVL.

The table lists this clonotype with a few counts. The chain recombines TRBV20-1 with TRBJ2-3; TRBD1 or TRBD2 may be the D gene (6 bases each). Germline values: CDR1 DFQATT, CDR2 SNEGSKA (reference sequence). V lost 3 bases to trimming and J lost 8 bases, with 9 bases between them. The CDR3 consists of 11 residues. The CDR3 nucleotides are TGCAGTGCTAGGGGGGGCGGTACGCAGTATTTT. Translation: CSARGGGTQYF.

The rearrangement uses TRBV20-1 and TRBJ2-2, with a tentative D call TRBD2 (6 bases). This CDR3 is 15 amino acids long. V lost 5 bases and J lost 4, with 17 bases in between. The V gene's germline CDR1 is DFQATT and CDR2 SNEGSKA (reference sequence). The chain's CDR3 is CSAFADPSVTGELFF. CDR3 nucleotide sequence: TGCAGTGCTTTCGCCGATCCTAGCGTCACCGGGGAGCTGTTTTTT.

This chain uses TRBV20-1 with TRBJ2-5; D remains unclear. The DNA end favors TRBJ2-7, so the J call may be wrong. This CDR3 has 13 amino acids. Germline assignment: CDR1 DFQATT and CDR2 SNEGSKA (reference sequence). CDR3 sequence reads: CSAFGRTNYEQYF. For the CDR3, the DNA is TGCAGTGCCTTTGGACGGACCAACTACGAGCAGTACTTC.